The subject of this entry is one T cell receptor beta chain. Its antigen is unknown. The CDR3 covers 15 residues. Germline assignment: CDR1 LNHDA and CDR2 SQIVND (reference sequence). V lost 5 bases, J lost 4 bases, and 18 bases lay in between. The PCR used 60 Vbeta and 13 Jbeta primers. Assay used: immunoSEQ multiplex PCR; TCRdb lists only in-frame clones, some missing. The repertoire consists of some 97,000 clones, with about 75% occurring once and the leading ten covering around 4.8%. These data originate in a study of cytomegalovirus exposure and HLA in healthy donors. The study, taken as a whole, reports: It was likely that a cluster of highly shared sequence variants was a sequencing artifact. The study labeled 164 TCR beta chains cytomegalovirus-associated. In a later analysis, a genetic analysis reported fewer productive-TCR N-insertions in an Asian-associated ancestry cluster than the cohort average. Prior analysis indicated that the majority of TCR beta V segments exhibited productivity approximately 90% or approximately 30% of the time.

The TCR originated in a woman aged 18-35 years in good health and CMV-seropositive. The sequencing input was PBMCs. V usage is TRBV19 and J usage is TRBJ2-7; possibly TRBD2 for D (6 bases). CDR3 protein: CASSSLAANDYEQYF. In DNA form, the CDR3 reads TGTGCCAGTAGTTCTTTAGCGGCTAATGATTACGAGCAGTACTTC.